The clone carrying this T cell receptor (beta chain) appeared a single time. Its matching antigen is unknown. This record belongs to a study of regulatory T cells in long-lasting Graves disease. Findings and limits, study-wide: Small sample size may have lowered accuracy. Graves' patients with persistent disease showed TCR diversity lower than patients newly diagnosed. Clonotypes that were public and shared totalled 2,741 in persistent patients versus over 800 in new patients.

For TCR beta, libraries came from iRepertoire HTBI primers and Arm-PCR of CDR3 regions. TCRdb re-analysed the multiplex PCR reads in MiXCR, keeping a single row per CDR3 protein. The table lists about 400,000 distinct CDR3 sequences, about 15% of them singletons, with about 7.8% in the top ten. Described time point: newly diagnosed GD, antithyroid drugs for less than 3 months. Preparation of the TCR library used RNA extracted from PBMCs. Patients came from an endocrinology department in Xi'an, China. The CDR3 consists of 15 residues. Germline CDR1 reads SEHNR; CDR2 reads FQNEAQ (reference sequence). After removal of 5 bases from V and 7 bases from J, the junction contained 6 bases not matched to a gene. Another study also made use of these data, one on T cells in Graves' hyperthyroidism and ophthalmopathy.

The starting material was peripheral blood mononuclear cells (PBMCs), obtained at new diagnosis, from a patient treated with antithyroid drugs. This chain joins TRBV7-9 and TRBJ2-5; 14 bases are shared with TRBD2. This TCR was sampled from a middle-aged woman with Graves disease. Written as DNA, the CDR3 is TGTGCCAGCAGCAGCAGACTAGCGGGGGGGGGGACCCAGTACTTC. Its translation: CASSSRLAGGGTQYF.